A selection of T cell receptor beta chains follows, all from one sample in a study of vaccination effects on CD4 cells after COVID-19. Data came from immunoSEQ multiplex PCR; TCRdb stores just in-frame clones and leaves some out. The sample carries about 69,000 clones, around two thirds recorded once. These receptors have no identified antigens. Sequenced material: CD4+ T cells from PBMCs cultured with HCoV-229E spike peptides, taken after COVID-19 vaccination. These receptors came from a human donor who received a COVID-19 vaccine. The conserved cysteine and the conserved F or W are not part of the CDR3 here. Each record gives: J gene, V gene, CDR3 protein.

j_call: TRBJ1-4; v_call: TRBV19; cdr3_aa: ASSNYRTGTFAEKLF
j_call: TRBJ2-2; v_call: TRBV5-1; cdr3_aa: ASSLARVTGELF
j_call: TRBJ1-2; v_call: TRBV7-2; cdr3_aa: ASSPQGQGLNGYT
j_call: TRBJ1-4; v_call: TRBV19; cdr3_aa: ASSISSGVFNEKLF
j_call: TRBJ2-4; v_call: TRBV6-6; cdr3_aa: ASNNRGAKNIQY
j_call: TRBJ2-1; v_call: TRBV18; cdr3_aa: ASSRGQGDYNEQF
j_call: TRBJ2-6; v_call: TRBV24-1; cdr3_aa: ATSESGANVLT
j_call: TRBJ2-5; v_call: TRBV24-1; cdr3_aa: ATSDSGLAGAPQY
j_call: TRBJ1-5; v_call: TRBV9; cdr3_aa: ASSADRGDQPQH
j_call: TRBJ2-3; v_call: TRBV6-2/TRBV6-3; cdr3_aa: ASSKWGPGTDTQY
j_call: TRBJ1-2; v_call: TRBV28; cdr3_aa: ASTIPNQGYGYT
j_call: TRBJ1-3; v_call: TRBV3-1/TRBV3-2; cdr3_aa: ASSQSYLTGAGNTIY
j_call: TRBJ2-1; v_call: TRBV19; cdr3_aa: ATRGGVIAGPSEQF
j_call: TRBJ1-2; v_call: TRBV5-6; cdr3_aa: ASSLLHANYGYT
j_call: TRBJ2-5; v_call: TRBV6-6; cdr3_aa: ASSYRQVTETQY
j_call: TRBJ2-1; v_call: TRBV5-1; cdr3_aa: ASSSQRSSYNEQF
j_call: TRBJ1-2; v_call: TRBV27; cdr3_aa: ASRGTGGRGGYT
j_call: TRBJ2-2; v_call: TRBV18; cdr3_aa: ASSPPWTATGELF
j_call: TRBJ2-3; v_call: TRBV10-1; cdr3_aa: ASSRAGNWDTQY
j_call: TRBJ2-3; v_call: TRBV19; cdr3_aa: ASSKTGRTDTQY
j_call: TRBJ2-3; v_call: TRBV29-1; cdr3_aa: SVEDHSTDTQY
j_call: TRBJ2-1; v_call: TRBV5-1; cdr3_aa: ASSFQGFNEQF
j_call: TRBJ1-1; v_call: TRBV28; cdr3_aa: ASSLSGGSAF
j_call: TRBJ1-2; v_call: TRBV24-1; cdr3_aa: ATSDSTRKDYGYT
j_call: TRBJ2-6; v_call: TRBV4-1; cdr3_aa: ASSRDFDSGANVLT
j_call: TRBJ1-2; v_call: TRBV25-1; cdr3_aa: ASSGVGGGGYT
j_call: TRBJ1-3; v_call: TRBV7-3; cdr3_aa: ASSLGVSGNTIY
j_call: TRBJ2-5; v_call: TRBV11-3; cdr3_aa: ASSVQGTETQY
j_call: TRBJ2-5; v_call: TRBV28; cdr3_aa: ASSRRTGRQETQY
j_call: TRBJ1-2; v_call: TRBV24-1; cdr3_aa: ATSDTDRDGYT
j_call: TRBJ2-1; v_call: TRBV3-1/TRBV3-2; cdr3_aa: ASSQDRYSGGTNEQF
j_call: TRBJ2-1; v_call: TRBV3-1/TRBV3-2; cdr3_aa: ASSQFPTLKQF
j_call: TRBJ1-6; v_call: TRBV2; cdr3_aa: ASSERGGNNSPLH
j_call: TRBJ2-2; v_call: TRBV3-1/TRBV3-2; cdr3_aa: ASSQRGTGELF
j_call: TRBJ1-1; v_call: TRBV5-1; cdr3_aa: ASSLGLRGTEAF
j_call: TRBJ1-5; v_call: TRBV9; cdr3_aa: ASSVEGREFQPQH
j_call: TRBJ1-4; v_call: TRBV6-5; cdr3_aa: ASSYSETGEEKLF
j_call: TRBJ2-6; v_call: TRBV12-3/TRBV12-4; cdr3_aa: ASSLVGANVLT
j_call: TRBJ2-5; v_call: TRBV25-1; cdr3_aa: ASSEYLRPGQVGETQY
j_call: TRBJ2-3; v_call: TRBV2; cdr3_aa: ASSESHVTDTQY
j_call: TRBJ1-2; v_call: TRBV7-3; cdr3_aa: ASSLYGYYGYT
j_call: TRBJ1-4; v_call: TRBV29-1; cdr3_aa: SVQKDGTANEKLF
j_call: TRBJ2-3; v_call: TRBV6-5; cdr3_aa: ASSYSASSTDTQY
j_call: TRBJ1-2; v_call: TRBV10-3; cdr3_aa: AISDGQGAWDGYT
j_call: TRBJ1-4; v_call: TRBV7-9; cdr3_aa: ASSLQGAAGEKLF
j_call: TRBJ1-5; v_call: TRBV6-1; cdr3_aa: ASSDNTYYSNQPQH
j_call: TRBJ1-2; v_call: TRBV7-2; cdr3_aa: ASSWDYYGYT
j_call: TRBJ2-2; v_call: TRBV24-1; cdr3_aa: ATSDWTGDTGELF
j_call: TRBJ1-6; v_call: TRBV6-1; cdr3_aa: ASSEGTAYNSPLH
j_call: TRBJ2-1; v_call: TRBV5-1; cdr3_aa: ASSLGGASYNEQF
j_call: TRBJ2-5; v_call: TRBV28; cdr3_aa: ASSLTPQGLRETQY
j_call: TRBJ2-5; v_call: TRBV19; cdr3_aa: ASSIDREKTQY